This T cell receptor (beta chain) was found in a study of early T cells in non-severe SARS-CoV-2 infection. V gave up 2 bases and J gave up 3 bases; unmatched junction bases: 4. Germline V gene lookup returns CDR1 MDHEN and CDR2 SYDVKM. The CDR3 runs 15 residues. This clonotype has at least ten counts. As yet, its antigen is unknown. Findings of the study overall: VDJdb matching, biased toward anti-spike CD8 responses, missed private and CD4 specificities.

TCRdb redid the calling of the 5' RACE reads with MiXCR, one entry per CDR3 protein. The data contain tens of thousands of distinct CDR3 sequences, 5% of them singletons. The source was whole blood, collected at baseline. The chain combines TRBV28 with TRBJ2-3; TRBD2 matches at 8 bases. This clonotype originated in an adult who was a healthcare worker with PCR-confirmed SARS-CoV-2 infection or an uninfected control (not recorded which). CDR3 in amino acids: CASSLGGRRTDTQYF. CDR3 DNA: TGTGCCAGCAGTTTAGGCGGGAGGCGTACAGATACGCAGTATTTT.